This passage covers 22 T cell receptor beta chains from one sample sequenced in a study of cytomegalovirus exposure and HLA in healthy donors. PCR was performed using 60 Vbeta and 13 Jbeta primers. Measured with immunoSEQ multiplex PCR; TCRdb has only the in-frame clones, and not every one. The data contain over 150,000 clones, about 82% of them singletons. Sequenced sample: PBMCs. These receptors all come from a woman aged 25-40 years in good health and CMV-seropositive.

The count of this clone is one. V usage is TRBV5-1 and J usage is TRBJ1-2, with TRBD1 matching 10 bases. The CDR3 runs to 15 residues. The germline CDR1 and CDR2 sequences are SGHRS and YFSETQ. The trim removed 4 bases at V and 3 bases at J, leaving 6 bases unmatched. This CDR3 reads CASSGGQGRDYGYTF. The CDR3 region has the DNA TGCGCCAGCAGCGGGGGACAGGGGAGGGACTATGGCTACACCTTC.

The chain couples TRBV18 to TRBJ2-6; possibly TRBD1 for D (6 bases). Trimming removed 3 bases from V and 1 base from J, with 7 bases in between. The germline V gene encodes CDR1 KGHSH and CDR2 LQKENI. The CDR3 sequence is 15 residues long. CDR3: CASSPTGSGANVLTF. Written as DNA, the CDR3 is TGTGCCAGCTCACCGACAGGTTCTGGGGCCAACGTCCTGACTTTC.

The sample holds a few counts of this clone. This chain links TRBV7-8 with TRBJ2-7, with TRBD1 matching over 9 bases. This CDR3 comprises 14 residues. CDR1 and CDR2 from the germline V gene are SGHVS and FQNEAQ. Unmatched junction bases numbered 4, after V lost 3 bases and J lost 4 bases. The CDR3, as DNA: TGTGCCAGCAGCTTCCGGGACAGGGTTTACGAGCAGTACTTC. Translation: CASSFRDRVYEQYF.

Only a few counts were recorded for this clone. This rearrangement joins TRBV2 to TRBJ2-3; TRBD1 agrees at 9 bases. V was pared by 3 bases and J by 2 bases, with 3 bases of the junction left unmatched. The CDR3 is made up of 15 amino acids. Germline V CDR1 and CDR2: SNHLY, FYNNEI. DNA for the CDR3: TGTGCCAGCAGTGATGGGACAGGGTTCACAGATACGCAGTATTTT. Translated: CASSDGTGFTDTQYF.

V and J are TRBV18 and TRBJ1-2, with TRBD1 matching 12 bases. The V and J ends lost 3 bases and 2 bases, in that order; junction bases with no gene match: 1. The CDR3 has 15 amino acids. The germline V gene has CDR1 KGHSH and CDR2 LQKENI. Written as DNA, the CDR3 is TGTGCCAGCTCACCCGGGACAGGGGGCAACTATGGCTACACCTTC. It codes for CASSPGTGGNYGYTF.

The V gene is TRBV7-3, the J gene TRBJ2-2, with 11 positions matching TRBD2. Trimming removed 5 bases from V and 5 bases from J; junction bases left unmatched: 4. The CDR3 runs to 15 residues. Germline CDR1 is SGHTA and CDR2 is FQGTGA. The CDR3 sequence is CASSVASGGTGELFF. The CDR3 DNA reads TGTGCCAGCAGCGTCGCTAGCGGGGGGACCGGGGAGCTGTTTTTT.

The chain joins TRBV6-1 to TRBJ1-2, with D possibly being TRBD1 (5 bases). Germline CDR1 and CDR2: MNHNS and SASEGT. This CDR3 is 12 amino acids long. Trimming cost V 8 bases and J 0 bases, with 7 bases left between them. This CDR3 is CASDRANYGYTF. In nucleotides, the CDR3 is TGTGCCAGCGACAGAGCTAACTATGGCTACACCTTC.

The chain couples TRBV9 to TRBJ1-1, with D possibly TRBD1 on 6 matching bases. V gave up 4 bases and J gave up 3 bases, with 13 bases separating them. This CDR3 has 14 residues. The germline CDR1 and CDR2 sequences are SGDLS and YYNGEE. The CDR3 bases are TGTGCCAGCAGCTTACAGGGCCGGGACACTGAAGCTTTCTTT. Translation: CASSLQGRDTEAFF.

This chain uses TRBV9 with TRBJ1-2, with a weak D call TRBD1 (5 bases). Germline lookup yields CDR1 SGDLS and CDR2 YYNGEE. V dropped 3 bases and J dropped 0 bases, with 9 bases sitting between them. The CDR3 is 14 amino acids. CDR3 nucleotides: TGTGCCAGCAGCGAAGACAGCCCTAACTATGGCTACACCTTC. Encoded protein: CASSEDSPNYGYTF.

This rearrangement joins TRBV10-3 to TRBJ2-7, with 10 bases fitting TRBD2. Losses at the gene ends were 6 bases for V and 4 bases for J; bases not matched to a gene: 12. Germline V lookup: CDR1 ENHRY, CDR2 SYGVKD. The CDR3 covers 16 residues. CDR3 sequence reads: CAIRGSGGAWGYEQYF. CDR3 bases: TGTGCCATCAGGGGGAGCGGGGGGGCGTGGGGGTACGAGCAGTACTTC.

This clone was counted between two and nine times. At the DNA level, this CDR3 is encoded by other sequences in the same sample as well. The chain couples TRBV6-1 to TRBJ2-5; the D gene is possibly TRBD2 (5 bases). The V and J ends lost 5 bases and 2 bases respectively, with 9 bases between them. The CDR3 has 13 amino acids. Germline V gene lookup returns CDR1 MNHNS and CDR2 SASEGT. CDR3 in DNA: TGTGCCAGCAGTCCCCCGGGGCAAGAGACCCAGTACTTC. Translated, it gives CASSPPGQETQYF.

This clone showed up just once. V and J are TRBV7-9 and TRBJ2-7, with TRBD2 identical over 7 bases. CDR1 and CDR2 from the germline V gene are SEHNR and FQNEAQ (reference sequence). The CDR3 is 14 amino acids. V was pared by 5 bases and J by 6 bases, with 10 bases of the junction left unmatched. The CDR3 nucleotides are TGTGCCAGCAGCGCGACCGGGACTAACGGCGAGCAGTACTTC. Its translation: CASSATGTNGEQYF.

The chain couples TRBV5-1 to TRBJ1-3; no firm D call. Germline loops: CDR1 SGHRS, CDR2 YFSETQ. V lost 4 bases and J 3 bases, leaving 17 bases between the germline ends. The CDR3 has 16 residues. CDR3 nucleotide sequence: TGCGCCAGCAGCCCGGCGGGAATCCGGTATGGAAACACCATATATTTT. It encodes CASSPAGIRYGNTIYF.

The V call is TRBV27, the J call TRBJ1-2; perhaps TRBD1 as D (6 bases). Looked up from germline, CDR1 is MNHEY and CDR2 is SMNVEV (reference sequence). The V end lost 2 bases, the J end lost 7 bases, and 14 bases lay between the germline ends. There are 14 residues in the CDR3. CDR3: CASSLTARGSGYTF. The CDR3 DNA follows: TGTGCCAGCAGTTTAACGGCTAGGGGGAGTGGCTACACCTTC.

The chain uses TRBV6-5 and TRBJ2-3; TRBD1 agrees at 7 bases. The CDR3 has 14 amino acids. The trim removed 7 bases at V and 6 bases at J, leaving 10 bases unmatched. Germline values: CDR1 MNHEY, CDR2 SVGAGI. CDR3 in DNA: TGTGCCAGCACTGTAGGGGGCCCATTGGATACGCAGTATTTT. It encodes CASTVGGPLDTQYF.

V is TRBV5-1 and J is TRBJ2-5; 12 bases match TRBD2. The ends lost 0 bases at V and 5 bases at J; junction bases unmatched: 5. CDR1 and CDR2 (germline): SGHRS, YFSETQ. This CDR3 spans 16 amino acids. The DNA of the CDR3 is TGCGCCAGCAGCTTGGGACTAGCGGGGGTCGGGGAGACCCAGTACTTC. Protein sequence: CASSLGLAGVGETQYF.

Remarks on this clone: Other DNA sequences from this sample encode an identical CDR3 as well. CDR3 in DNA: TGTGCCAGCAGTCGACAGGGGTACTATGGCTACACCTTC. This translates into CASSRQGYYGYTF. The J gene is TRBJ1-2, the V gene TRBV28; 8 bases are shared with TRBD1. V lost 5 bases, J lost 3 bases, and 2 bases stayed unmatched. The CDR3 extends over 13 amino acids. Germline CDR1 and CDR2: MDHEN and SYDVKM.

This clone came up a few times. V gene TRBV5-1 combines with J gene TRBJ2-1; TRBD1 might be the D (6 bases). In germline, CDR1 is SGHRS, CDR2 YFSETQ. The CDR3 spans 14 residues. The V gene lost 0 bases and the J gene lost 5 bases, with 9 bases spanning the gap. The CDR3 is CASSLGGPDNEQFF. CDR3 in DNA: TGCGCCAGCAGCTTGGGGGGGCCTGACAATGAGCAGTTCTTC. Combining the CDR3 with reference TRBV5-1 and TRBJ2-1 gives the whole variable domain KAGVTQTPRYLIKTRGQQVTLSCSPISGHRSVSWYQQTPGQGLQFLFEYFSETQRNKGNFPGRFSGRQFSNSRSEMNVSTLELGDSALYLCASSLGGPDNEQFFGPGTRLTVL.

The chain recombines TRBV4-3 with TRBJ2-3; tentatively, D is TRBD1 (5 bases). This CDR3 has 15 residues. Trimming took off 4 bases at V and 0 bases at J, with 11 bases between the two ends. CDR1 and CDR2 from the germline V gene are LGHNA and YSLEER. DNA of the CDR3: TGCGCCAGCAGCCTGAGTGGGGCTAGCACAGATACGCAGTATTTT. Protein sequence: CASSLSGASTDTQYF.

The chain joins TRBV5-1 to TRBJ2-3, with TRBD2 as a possible D gene (6 bases). CDR3 size: 15 residues. V was clipped by 0 bases and J by 6 bases, with 14 bases between them. Germline loops: CDR1 SGHRS, CDR2 YFSETQ. The DNA for the CDR3 is TGCGCCAGCAGCTTGGTGGGACTTGGGATTGATACGCAGTATTTT. It translates to CASSLVGLGIDTQYF.

The CDR3 spells CASSQITLAGVGDEQFF. The CDR3 DNA reads TGTGCCAGCAGCCAGATCACACTAGCGGGGGTCGGGGATGAGCAGTTCTTC. The rearrangement links TRBV11-2 to TRBJ2-1; the match to TRBD2 covers 11 bases. The CDR3 loop spans 17 amino acids. Losses at the gene ends were 5 bases for V and 8 bases for J; bases not matched to a gene: 14. Germline CDR1 is SGHAT and CDR2 is FQNNGV.

The chain links TRBV2 to TRBJ1-5; perhaps TRBD1 as D (6 bases). The germline gives CDR1 SNHLY, CDR2 FYNNEI. The CDR3 sequence is 13 residues long. Trimming removed 4 bases from V and 2 bases from J, with 6 bases in between. The CDR3 here is CASSGTGNQPQHF. The CDR3 region has the DNA TGTGCCAGCAGTGGGACAGGCAATCAGCCCCAGCATTTT.